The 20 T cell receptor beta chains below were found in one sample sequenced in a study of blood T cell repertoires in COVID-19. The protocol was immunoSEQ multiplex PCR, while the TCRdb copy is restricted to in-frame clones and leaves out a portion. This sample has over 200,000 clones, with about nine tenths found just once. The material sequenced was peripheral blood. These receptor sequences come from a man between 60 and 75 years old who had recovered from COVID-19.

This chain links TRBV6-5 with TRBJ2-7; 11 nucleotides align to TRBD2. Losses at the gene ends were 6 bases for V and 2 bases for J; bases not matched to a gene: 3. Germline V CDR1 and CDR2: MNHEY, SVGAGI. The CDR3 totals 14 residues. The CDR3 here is CASREGLAAYEQYF. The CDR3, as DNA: TGTGCCAGCAGGGAGGGACTAGCGGCCTACGAGCAGTACTTC.

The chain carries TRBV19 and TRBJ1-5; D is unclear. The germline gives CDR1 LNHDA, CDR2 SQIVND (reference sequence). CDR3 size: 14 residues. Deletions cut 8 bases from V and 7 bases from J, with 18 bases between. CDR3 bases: TGTGCCAGTCAGCGTATAGACTCGAGACAGCCCCAGCATTTT. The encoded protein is CASQRIDSRQPQHF.

The CDR3 reads CASSVATGAGQETQYF. CDR3 in DNA: TGTGCCAGCAGCGTAGCTACCGGGGCGGGGCAAGAGACCCAGTACTTC. V and J are TRBV9 and TRBJ2-5, with D perhaps TRBD2 (6 bases). Germline CDR1 and CDR2: SGDLS and YYNGEE. CDR3 length: 16 residues. Trimming took 0 bases from V and 2 from J, leaving 14 bases between them. The variable domain in full, completed from reference TRBV9 and TRBJ2-5, reads DSGVTQTPKHLITATGQRVTLRCSPRSGDLSVYWYQQSLDQGLQFLIQYYNGEERAKGNILERFSAQQFPDLHSELNLSSLELGDSALYFCASSVATGAGQETQYFGPGTRLLVL.

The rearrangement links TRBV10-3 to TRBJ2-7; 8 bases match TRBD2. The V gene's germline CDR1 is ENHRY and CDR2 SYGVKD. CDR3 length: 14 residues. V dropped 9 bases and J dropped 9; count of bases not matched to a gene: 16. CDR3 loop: CAMGSTSAPEGQYF. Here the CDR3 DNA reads TGTGCCATGGGATCGACTAGCGCCCCGGAAGGGCAGTACTTC.

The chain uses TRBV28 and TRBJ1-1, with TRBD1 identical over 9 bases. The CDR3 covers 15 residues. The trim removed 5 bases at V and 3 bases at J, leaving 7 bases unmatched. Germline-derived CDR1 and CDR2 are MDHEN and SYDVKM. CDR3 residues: CASSTGGSGHTEAFF. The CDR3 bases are TGTGCCAGCAGTACAGGGGGCTCGGGACACACTGAAGCTTTCTTT.

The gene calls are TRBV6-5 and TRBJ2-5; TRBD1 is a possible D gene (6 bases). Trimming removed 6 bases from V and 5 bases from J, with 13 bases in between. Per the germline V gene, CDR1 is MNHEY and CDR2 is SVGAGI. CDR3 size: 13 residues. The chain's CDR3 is CASSRQRGETQYF. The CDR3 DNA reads TGTGCCAGCAGCCGCCAGAGGGGGGAGACCCAGTACTTC.

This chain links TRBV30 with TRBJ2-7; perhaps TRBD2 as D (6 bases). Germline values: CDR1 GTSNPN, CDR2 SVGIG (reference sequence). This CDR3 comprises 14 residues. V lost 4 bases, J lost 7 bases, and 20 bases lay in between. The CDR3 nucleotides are TGTGCCTGGAATCGTTTGGCTAGCGCGCGGGAGCAGTACTTC. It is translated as CAWNRLASAREQYF.

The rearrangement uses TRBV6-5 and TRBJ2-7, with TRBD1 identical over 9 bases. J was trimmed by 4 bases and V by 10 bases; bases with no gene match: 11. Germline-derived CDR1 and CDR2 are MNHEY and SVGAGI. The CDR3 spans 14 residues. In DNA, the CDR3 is TGTGCCACCAAACGGGACAGGGAGTGGTACGAGCAGTACTTC. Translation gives CATKRDREWYEQYF.

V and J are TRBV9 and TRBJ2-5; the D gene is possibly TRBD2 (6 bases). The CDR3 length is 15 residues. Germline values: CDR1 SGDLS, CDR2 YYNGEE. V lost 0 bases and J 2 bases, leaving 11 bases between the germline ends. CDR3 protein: CASSVASAGQETQYF. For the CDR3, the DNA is TGTGCCAGCAGCGTAGCTAGCGCAGGACAAGAGACCCAGTACTTC. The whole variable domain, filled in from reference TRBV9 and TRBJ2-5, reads DSGVTQTPKHLITATGQRVTLRCSPRSGDLSVYWYQQSLDQGLQFLIQYYNGEERAKGNILERFSAQQFPDLHSELNLSSLELGDSALYFCASSVASAGQETQYFGPGTRLLVL.

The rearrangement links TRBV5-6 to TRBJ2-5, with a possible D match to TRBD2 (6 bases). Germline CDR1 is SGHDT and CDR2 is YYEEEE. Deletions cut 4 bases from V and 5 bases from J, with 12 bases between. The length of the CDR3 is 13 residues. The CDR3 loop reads CASSTGSYETQYF. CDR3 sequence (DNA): TGTGCCAGCAGCACCGGGAGTTACGAGACCCAGTACTTC.

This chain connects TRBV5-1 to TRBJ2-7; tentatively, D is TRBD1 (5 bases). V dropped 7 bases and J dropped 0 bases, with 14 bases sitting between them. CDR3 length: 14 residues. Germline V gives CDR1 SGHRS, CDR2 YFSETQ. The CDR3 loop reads CASGATESSYEQYF. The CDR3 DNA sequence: TGCGCCAGCGGGGCGACAGAATCCTCCTACGAGCAGTACTTC.

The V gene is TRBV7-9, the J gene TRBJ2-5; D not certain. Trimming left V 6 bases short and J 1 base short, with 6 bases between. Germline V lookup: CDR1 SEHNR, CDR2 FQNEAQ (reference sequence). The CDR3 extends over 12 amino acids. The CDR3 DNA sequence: TGTGCCAGCAGAAGGAGCCAAGAGACCCAGTACTTC. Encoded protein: CASRRSQETQYF.

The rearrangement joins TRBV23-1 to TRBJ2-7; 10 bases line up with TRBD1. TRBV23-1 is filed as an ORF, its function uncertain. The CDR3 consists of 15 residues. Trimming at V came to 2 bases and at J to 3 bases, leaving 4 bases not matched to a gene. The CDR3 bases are TGCGCCAGCAGTCAAGCCGGGACAGGGGACTACGAGCAGTACTTC. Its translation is CASSQAGTGDYEQYF.

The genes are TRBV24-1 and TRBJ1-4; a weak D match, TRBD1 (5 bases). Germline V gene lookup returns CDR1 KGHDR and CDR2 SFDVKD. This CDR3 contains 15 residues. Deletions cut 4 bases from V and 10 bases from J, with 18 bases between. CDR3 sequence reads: CATSDPGSGGGKLFF. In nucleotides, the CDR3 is TGTGCCACCAGTGACCCGGGATCCGGGGGAGGAAAACTGTTTTTT.

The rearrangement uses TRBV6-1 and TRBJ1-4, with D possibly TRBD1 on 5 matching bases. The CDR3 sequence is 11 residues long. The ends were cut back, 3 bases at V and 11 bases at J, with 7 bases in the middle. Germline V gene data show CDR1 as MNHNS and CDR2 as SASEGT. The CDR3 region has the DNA TGTGCCAGCAGTGACAGGGCGAAACTGTTTTTT. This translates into CASSDRAKLFF.

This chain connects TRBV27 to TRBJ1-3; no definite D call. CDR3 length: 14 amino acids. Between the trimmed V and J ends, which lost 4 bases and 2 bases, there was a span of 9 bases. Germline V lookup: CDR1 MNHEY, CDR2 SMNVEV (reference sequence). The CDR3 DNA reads TGTGCCAGCAGTTCCAGAATTGCTGGAAACACCATATATTTT. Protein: CASSSRIAGNTIYF.

The CDR3: CASSLEGIQPQHF. DNA of the CDR3: TGTGCCAGCAGCTTAGAGGGGATCCAGCCCCAGCATTTT. This sequence joins TRBV7-2 and TRBJ1-5, with a weak D call TRBD1 (5 bases). This CDR3 spans 13 amino acids. Germline CDR1 SGHTA, CDR2 FQGNSA. The V end lost 1 base, the J end lost 7 bases, and 8 bases lay between the germline ends.

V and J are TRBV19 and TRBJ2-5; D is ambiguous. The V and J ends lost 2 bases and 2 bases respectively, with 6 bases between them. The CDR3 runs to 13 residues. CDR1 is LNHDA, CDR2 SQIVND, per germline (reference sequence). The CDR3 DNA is TGTGCCAGTAGTATATATAAACAAGAGACCCAGTACTTC. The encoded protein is CASSIYKQETQYF.

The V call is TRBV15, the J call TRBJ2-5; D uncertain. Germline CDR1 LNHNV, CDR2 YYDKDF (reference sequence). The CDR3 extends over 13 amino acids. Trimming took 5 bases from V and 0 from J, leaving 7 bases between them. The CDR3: CATSPRYQETQYF. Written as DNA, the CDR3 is TGTGCCACCAGCCCTCGGTACCAAGAGACCCAGTACTTC.

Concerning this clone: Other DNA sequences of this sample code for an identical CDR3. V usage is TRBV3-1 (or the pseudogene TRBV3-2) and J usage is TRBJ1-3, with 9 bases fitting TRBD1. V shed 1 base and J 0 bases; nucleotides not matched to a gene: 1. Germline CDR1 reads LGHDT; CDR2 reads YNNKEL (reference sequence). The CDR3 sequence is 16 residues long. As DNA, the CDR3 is TGTGCCAGCAGCCAAGCGGACAGGGGCTCTGGAAACACCATATATTTT. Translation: CASSQADRGSGNTIYF.